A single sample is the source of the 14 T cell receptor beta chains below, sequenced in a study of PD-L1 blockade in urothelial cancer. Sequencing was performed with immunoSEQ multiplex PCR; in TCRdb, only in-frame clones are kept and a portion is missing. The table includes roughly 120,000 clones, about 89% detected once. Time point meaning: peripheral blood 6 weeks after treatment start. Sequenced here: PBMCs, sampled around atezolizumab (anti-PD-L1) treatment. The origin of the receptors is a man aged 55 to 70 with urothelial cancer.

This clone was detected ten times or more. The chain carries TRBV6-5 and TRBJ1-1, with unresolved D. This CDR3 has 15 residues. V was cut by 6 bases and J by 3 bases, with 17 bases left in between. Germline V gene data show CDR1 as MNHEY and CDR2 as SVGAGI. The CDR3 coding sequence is TGTGCCAGCAGCCGACTCGAGGGAACGCACACTGAAGCTTTCTTT. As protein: CASSRLEGTHTEAFF.

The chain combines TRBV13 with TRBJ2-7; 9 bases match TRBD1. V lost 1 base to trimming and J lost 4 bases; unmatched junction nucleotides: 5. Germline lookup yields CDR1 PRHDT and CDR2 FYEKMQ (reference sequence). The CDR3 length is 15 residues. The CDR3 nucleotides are TGTGCCAGCAGCTTAGTGGGACAGGGAGTATACGAGCAGTACTTC. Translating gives CASSLVGQGVYEQYF.

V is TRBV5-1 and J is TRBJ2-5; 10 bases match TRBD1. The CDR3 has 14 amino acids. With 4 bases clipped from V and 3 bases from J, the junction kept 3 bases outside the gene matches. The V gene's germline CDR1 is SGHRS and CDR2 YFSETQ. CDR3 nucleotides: TGCGCCAGCAGCAAAGGGACAGGGGAAGAGACCCAGTACTTC. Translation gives CASSKGTGEETQYF.

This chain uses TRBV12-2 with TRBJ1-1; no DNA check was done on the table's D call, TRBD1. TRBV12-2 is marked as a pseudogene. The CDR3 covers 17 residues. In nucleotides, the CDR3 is TGTGCAAGGAGAAGGGAAGACAGGGTTAAAATGAACACTGAAGCTTTCTTT. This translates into CARRREDRVKMNTEAFF.

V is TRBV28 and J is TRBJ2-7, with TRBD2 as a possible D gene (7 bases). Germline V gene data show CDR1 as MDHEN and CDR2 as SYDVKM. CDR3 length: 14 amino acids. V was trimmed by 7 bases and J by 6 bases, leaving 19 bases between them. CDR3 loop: CASKWGGLEAEQYF. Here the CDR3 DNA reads TGTGCCAGCAAATGGGGGGGCCTAGAAGCCGAGCAGTACTTC.

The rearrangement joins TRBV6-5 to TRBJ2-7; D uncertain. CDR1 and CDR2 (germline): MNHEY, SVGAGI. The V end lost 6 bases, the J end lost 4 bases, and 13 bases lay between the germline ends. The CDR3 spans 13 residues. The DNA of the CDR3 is TGTGCCAGCAGCCAACCCCCCGGGTACGAGCAGTACTTC. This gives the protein CASSQPPGYEQYF.

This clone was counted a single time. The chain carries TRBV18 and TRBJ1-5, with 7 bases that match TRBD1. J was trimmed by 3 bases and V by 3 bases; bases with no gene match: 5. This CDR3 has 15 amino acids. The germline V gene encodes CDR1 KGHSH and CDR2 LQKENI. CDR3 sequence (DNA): TGTGCCAGCTCACCGGAACAGGGGCTCAATCAGCCCCAGCATTTT. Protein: CASSPEQGLNQPQHF.

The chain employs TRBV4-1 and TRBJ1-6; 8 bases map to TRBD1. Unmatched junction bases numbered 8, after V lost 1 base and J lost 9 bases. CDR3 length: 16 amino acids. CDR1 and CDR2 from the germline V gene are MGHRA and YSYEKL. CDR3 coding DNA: TGCGCCAGCAGCCAAGTTCAGGGGGCTAGTAGTTCACCCCTCCACTTT. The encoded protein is CASSQVQGASSSPLHF.

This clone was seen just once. The CDR3 sequence is CASSYSRGTHNEQFF. The CDR3 DNA reads as TGTGCCAGCAGTTACTCCCGCGGGACGCACAATGAGCAGTTCTTC. This chain joins TRBV6-5 and TRBJ2-1, with D possibly being TRBD2 (6 bases). Trimming stripped 0 bases from V and 5 bases from J, with 11 bases between. Germline lookup yields CDR1 MNHEY and CDR2 SVGAGI. This CDR3 has 15 amino acids.

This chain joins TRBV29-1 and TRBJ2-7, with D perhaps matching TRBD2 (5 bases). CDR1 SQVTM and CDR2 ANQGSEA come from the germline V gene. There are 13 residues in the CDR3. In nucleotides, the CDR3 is TGCACCTCGCGGGTGGCTGGTGGAGACGAGCAGTACTTC. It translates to CTSRVAGGDEQYF.

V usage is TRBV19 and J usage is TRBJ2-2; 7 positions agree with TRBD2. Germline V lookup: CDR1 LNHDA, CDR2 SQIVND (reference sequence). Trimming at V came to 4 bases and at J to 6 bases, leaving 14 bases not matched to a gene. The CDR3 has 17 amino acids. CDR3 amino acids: CASSTPAGTTLPGELFF. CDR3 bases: TGTGCCAGTAGTACCCCAGCGGGGACTACCCTCCCCGGGGAGCTGTTTTTT.

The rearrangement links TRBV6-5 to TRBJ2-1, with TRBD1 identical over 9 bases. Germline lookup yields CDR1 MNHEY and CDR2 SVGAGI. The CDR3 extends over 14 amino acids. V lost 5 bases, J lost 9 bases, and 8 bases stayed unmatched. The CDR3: CASSPWDRVFEQFF. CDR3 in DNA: TGTGCCAGCAGTCCCTGGGACAGGGTTTTTGAGCAGTTCTTC.

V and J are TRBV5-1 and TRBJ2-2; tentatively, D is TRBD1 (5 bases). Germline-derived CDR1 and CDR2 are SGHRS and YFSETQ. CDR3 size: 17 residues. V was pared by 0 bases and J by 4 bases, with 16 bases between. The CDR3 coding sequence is TGCGCCAGCAGCTTGGAGGGTCAGGGAACCGCCACCGGGGAGCTGTTTTTT. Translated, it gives CASSLEGQGTATGELFF.

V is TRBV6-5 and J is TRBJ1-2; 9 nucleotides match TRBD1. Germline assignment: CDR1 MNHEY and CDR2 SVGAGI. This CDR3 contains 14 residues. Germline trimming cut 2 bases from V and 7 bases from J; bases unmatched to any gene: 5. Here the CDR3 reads CASSYVRTGAGYTF. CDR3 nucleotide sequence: TGTGCCAGCAGTTACGTACGGACAGGGGCTGGCTACACCTTC.